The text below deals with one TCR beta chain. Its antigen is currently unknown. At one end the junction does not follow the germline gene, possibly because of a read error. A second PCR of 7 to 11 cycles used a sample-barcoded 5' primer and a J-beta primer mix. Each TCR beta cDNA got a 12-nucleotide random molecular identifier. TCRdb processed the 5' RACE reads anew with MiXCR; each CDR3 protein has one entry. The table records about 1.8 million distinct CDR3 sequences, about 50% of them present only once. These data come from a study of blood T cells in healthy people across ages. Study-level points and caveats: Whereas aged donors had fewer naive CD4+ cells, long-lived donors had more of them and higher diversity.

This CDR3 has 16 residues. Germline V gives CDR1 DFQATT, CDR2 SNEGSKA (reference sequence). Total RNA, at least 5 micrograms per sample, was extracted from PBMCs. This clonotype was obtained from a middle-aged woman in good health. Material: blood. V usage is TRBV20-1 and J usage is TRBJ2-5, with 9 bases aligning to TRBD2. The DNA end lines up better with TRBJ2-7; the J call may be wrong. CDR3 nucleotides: TGCAGCGCTAGAGACCCATGGACTAGCGAATCCTACGAGCAGTACTTC. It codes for CSARDPWTSESYEQYF.